This T cell receptor (beta chain) was documented in a study of CD8 T cells in Susac syndrome. An amount of RNA that ranged from roughly 0.5 to 1 ug was reverse transcribed with random hexamers. TCRdb called the immunoSEQ multiplex PCR reads again in MiXCR, with one record for every CDR3 protein. The table has around 130,000 distinct CDR3 sequences, roughly 89% seen once. The V end lost 3 bases, the J end lost 11 bases, and 19 bases lay between the germline ends. CDR3 size: 14 residues. Germline V gives CDR1 LNHDA, CDR2 SQIVND (reference sequence). The receptor's source is a human donor with multiple sclerosis. J is TRBJ1-1 and V is TRBV19; D is perhaps TRBD1 (6 bases). Material: CD8+ T cells from PBMCs. Written as DNA, the CDR3 is TGTGCCAGTAGTATCAACGGCAGGGGACCTTCGGCTTTCTTT. Amino acids: CASSINGRGPSAFF.